The clone carrying this T cell receptor (beta chain) was recorded only once. The sample comes from a study of blood T cell repertoires in COVID-19. Study-level background: Collection of acute and convalescent COVID-19 samples took place in the United States, Italy and Spain. The analysed material was cDNA or gDNA that came from T cells, B-cell-depleted T cells, or PBMCs.

Those enrolled, adults aged roughly 18 to 90 years, came from around 25 US areas. Each recovered donor of Cohort 3 presented with two negative PCRs, clearance, or symptom resolution. Sequencing used immunoSEQ multiplex PCR; TCRdb keeps in-frame clones, though not all of them. The table lists under 200,000 clones, roughly 80% of them singletons. Sequenced: PBMCs or T cells enriched from blood (not recorded which). The source of this sequence is a woman aged 55-69 years who had recovered from COVID-19.

The CDR3 coding sequence is TGTGCCAGCAGCCGGAATGGGGGGGAGAGCATTCAGTACTTC. This codes for CASSRNGGESIQYF. This rearrangement joins TRBV7-9 to TRBJ2-4; 7 bases align to TRBD2. The CDR3 is 14 residues long. After removal of 5 bases from V and 9 bases from J, the junction contained 10 bases not matched to a gene. Looked up from germline, CDR1 is SEHNR and CDR2 is FQNEAQ (reference sequence).